The sequence of this T cell receptor (beta chain) was determined in a study of OX40 agonist ivuxolimab in advanced cancers. For the study at large: Ivuxolimab, which patients received intravenously every 2 weeks, was dosed at 0.01 to 10 mg/kg. Points from the study as a whole: Researchers did not determine the expanded peripheral T cells' antigen specificity. Relative to CD4+ cells, CD8+ T cells on average had more expanded clones.

As regards this clone: Its antigen is currently unknown.

Germline CDR1 SNHLY, CDR2 FYNNEI. Germline trimming cut 4 bases from V and 6 bases from J; bases unmatched to any gene: 5. CDR3 size: 15 residues. The protocol was immunoSEQ multiplex PCR, while the TCRdb copy is restricted to in-frame clones and leaves out a portion. The sample includes about 46,000 clones, about four fifths of them seen just once. Source: CD4+ or CD8+ T cells sorted from blood, taken in a trial of the OX40 agonist ivuxolimab. The rearrangement joins TRBV2 to TRBJ1-5; 11 nucleotides match TRBD1. This sequence was found in an adult with an advanced solid tumor such as melanoma, head and neck, liver or kidney cancer. The CDR3 sequence: CASSVRTGGGQPQHF. DNA of the CDR3: TGTGCCAGCAGTGTGAGGACAGGGGGCGGTCAGCCCCAGCATTTT. The full variable domain, rest sourced from reference TRBV2 and TRBJ1-5, is EPEVTQTPSHQVTQMGQEVILRCVPISNHLYFYWYRQILGQKVEFLVSFYNNEISEKSEIFDDQFSVERPDGSNFTLKIRSTKLEDSAMYFCASSVRTGGGQPQHFGDGTRLSIL.